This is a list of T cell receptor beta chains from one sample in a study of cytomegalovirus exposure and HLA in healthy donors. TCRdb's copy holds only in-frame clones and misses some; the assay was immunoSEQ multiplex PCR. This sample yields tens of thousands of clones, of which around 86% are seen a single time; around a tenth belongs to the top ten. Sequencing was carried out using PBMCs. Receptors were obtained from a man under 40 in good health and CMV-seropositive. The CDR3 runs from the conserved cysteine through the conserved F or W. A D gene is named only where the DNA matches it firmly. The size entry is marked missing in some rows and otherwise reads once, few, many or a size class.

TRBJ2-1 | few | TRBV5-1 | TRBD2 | CASSGLAAGYNEQFF | TGCGCCAGCAGCGGACTAGCCGCAGGCTACAATGAGCAGTTCTTC
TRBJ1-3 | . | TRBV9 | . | CASSVVSSGNTIYF | TGTGCCAGCAGCGTAGTCAGCTCTGGAAACACCATATATTTT
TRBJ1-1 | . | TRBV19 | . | CATATGNTEAFF | TGTGCCACCGCGACAGGAAACACTGAAGCTTTCTTT
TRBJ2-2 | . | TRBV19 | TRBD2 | CASSTGLAGGIGELFF | TGTGCCAGTAGTACGGGACTAGCGGGAGGGATCGGGGAGCTGTTTTTT
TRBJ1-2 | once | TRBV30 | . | CACNRGGDNYGYTF | TGTGCCTGTAACCGTGGCGGGGACAACTATGGCTACACCTTC
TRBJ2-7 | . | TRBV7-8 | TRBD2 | CASSLRAGDEQYF | TGTGCCAGCAGCTTACGGGCGGGGGACGAGCAGTACTTC
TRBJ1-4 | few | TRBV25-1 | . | CASSYLSATNEKLFF | TGTGCCAGCAGTTACCTTTCGGCAACTAATGAAAAACTGTTTTTT
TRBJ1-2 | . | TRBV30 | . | CAWSVLLANYGYTF | TGTGCCTGGAGTGTACTTTTAGCTAACTATGGCTACACCTTC
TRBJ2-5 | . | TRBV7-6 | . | CASSLGSTGISTQYF | TGTGCCAGCAGCTTAGGAAGTACAGGGATTAGTACCCAGTACTTC
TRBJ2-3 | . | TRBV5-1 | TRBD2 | CASSLGLAGATDTQYF | TGCGCCAGCAGCTTGGGACTAGCGGGAGCAACCGATACGCAGTATTTT
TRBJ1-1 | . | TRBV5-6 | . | CASSLAPTVNTEAFF | TGTGCCAGCAGCTTGGCCCCAACGGTGAACACTGAAGCTTTCTTT
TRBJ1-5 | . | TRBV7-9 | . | CASSSPVWRGNQPQHF | TGTGCCAGCAGCTCCCCGGTTTGGAGAGGCAATCAGCCCCAGCATTTT
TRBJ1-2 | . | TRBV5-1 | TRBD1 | CASSTTGGAGYGYTF | TGCGCCAGCAGCACGACAGGGGGCGCGGGCTATGGCTACACCTTC
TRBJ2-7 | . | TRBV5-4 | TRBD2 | CASSLVLAGDGEQYF | TGTGCCAGCAGCTTGGTCCTAGCGGGAGATGGCGAGCAGTACTTC
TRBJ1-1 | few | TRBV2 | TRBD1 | CASTMDRGHTEAFF | TGTGCCAGCACCATGGACAGGGGGCACACTGAAGCTTTCTTT
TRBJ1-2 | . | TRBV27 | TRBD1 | CASRQGAGKRTF | TGTGCCAGCCGGCAGGGGGCGGGGAAGAGGACCTTC
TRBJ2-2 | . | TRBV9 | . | CASSGRVGTSTGELFF | TGTGCCAGCAGCGGGCGGGTCGGAACTTCCACCGGGGAGCTGTTTTTT
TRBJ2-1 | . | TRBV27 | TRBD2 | CASSPTTSGRNEQFF | TGTGCCAGCAGTCCGACGACTAGCGGGCGGAATGAGCAGTTCTTC
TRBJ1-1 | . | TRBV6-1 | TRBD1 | CASSARQGATTEAFF | TGTGCCAGCAGTGCGCGACAGGGGGCGACCACTGAAGCTTTCTTT
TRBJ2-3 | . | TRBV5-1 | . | CASRIGGSTDTQYF | TGCGCCAGCAGAATTGGGGGGAGCACAGATACGCAGTATTTT
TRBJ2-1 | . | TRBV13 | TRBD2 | CASSLVGAGGNNEQFF | TGTGCCAGCAGCTTAGTGGGAGCGGGAGGGAACAATGAGCAGTTCTTC
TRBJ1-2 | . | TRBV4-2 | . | CASSQAGAREEDGYTF | TGTGCCAGCAGCCAGGCTGGCGCCAGGGAGGAGGATGGCTACACCTTC
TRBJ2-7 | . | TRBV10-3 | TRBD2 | CAISELREGQGGEQYF | TGTGCCATCAGTGAGTTGCGGGAGGGCCAAGGAGGCGAGCAGTACTTC
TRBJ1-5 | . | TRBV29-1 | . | CSVGMGGNQPQHF | TGCAGCGTTGGCATGGGGGGTAATCAGCCCCAGCATTTT
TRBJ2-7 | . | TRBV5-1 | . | CASSWDTGAYEQYF | TGCGCCAGCAGCTGGGACACGGGCGCCTACGAGCAGTACTTC
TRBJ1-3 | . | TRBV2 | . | CASRSDRPRSSGNTIYF | TGTGCCAGCAGGTCTGACAGGCCACGAAGCTCTGGAAACACCATATATTTT
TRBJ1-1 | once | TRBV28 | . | CASRLGQGNTEAFF | TGTGCCAGCAGATTGGGGCAGGGGAACACTGAAGCTTTCTTT
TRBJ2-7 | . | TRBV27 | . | CASSSLGAYEQYF | TGTGCCAGCTCATCCCTGGGGGCTTACGAGCAGTACTTC
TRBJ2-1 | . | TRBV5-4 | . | CASSKESQGTNEQFF | TGTGCCAGCAGCAAGGAGAGCCAGGGGACCAATGAGCAGTTCTTC
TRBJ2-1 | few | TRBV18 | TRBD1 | CASSPTGGQDEQFF | TGTGCCAGCTCACCCACAGGGGGCCAGGATGAGCAGTTCTTC
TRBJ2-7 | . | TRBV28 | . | CASISRLGGWRAWYF | TGTGCCAGCATAAGTCGTTTGGGGGGTTGGCGGGCTTGGTACTTC
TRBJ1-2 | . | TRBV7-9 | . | CSSSRGGSGYTF | TGTTCCAGCAGCCGAGGGGGAAGTGGCTACACCTTC
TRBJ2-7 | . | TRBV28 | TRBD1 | CASRQTGGAYEQYF | TGTGCCAGCAGGCAAACAGGGGGAGCGTACGAGCAGTACTTC
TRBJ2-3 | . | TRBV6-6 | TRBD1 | CASSYGTGTTDTQYF | TGTGCCAGCAGTTATGGGACAGGGACCACAGATACGCAGTATTTT
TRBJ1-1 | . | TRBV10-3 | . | CAISERQENTEAFF | TGTGCCATCAGTGAAAGGCAGGAGAACACTGAAGCTTTCTTT
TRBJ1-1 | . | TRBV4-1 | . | CATGGDTEAFF | TGCGCCACGGGAGGGGACACTGAAGCTTTCTTT
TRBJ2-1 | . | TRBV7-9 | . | CASSPRGLVGNEQFF | TGTGCCAGCAGCCCACGCGGGCTAGTCGGCAATGAGCAGTTCTTC
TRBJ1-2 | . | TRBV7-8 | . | CASSLETGTNYGYTF | TGTGCCAGCAGCTTAGAAACAGGAACGAACTATGGCTACACCTTC
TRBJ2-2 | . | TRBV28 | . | CASSFSLSDTGELFF | TGTGCCAGCAGTTTTAGTCTATCCGACACCGGGGAGCTGTTTTTT
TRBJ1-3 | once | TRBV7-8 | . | CASSLQGSRNTIYF | TGTGCCAGCAGCTTACAGGGGTCAAGAAACACCATATATTTT
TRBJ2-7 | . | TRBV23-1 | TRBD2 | CASSQSGFGPSGRRRTYEQYF | TGCGCCAGCAGTCAATCCGGCTTTGGTCCTAGCGGGAGGAGGAGAACCTACGAGCAGTACTTC
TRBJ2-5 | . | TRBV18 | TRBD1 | CASSLKAGQGQETQYF | TGTGCCAGCTCACTTAAGGCGGGACAGGGCCAAGAGACCCAGTACTTC
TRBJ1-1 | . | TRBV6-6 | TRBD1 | CASSSTGGTEAFF | TGTGCCAGCAGTTCGACAGGGGGAACTGAAGCTTTCTTT
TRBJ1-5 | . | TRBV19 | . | CASSILRQYNQPQHF | TGTGCCAGTAGTATCCTGAGACAGTACAATCAGCCCCAGCATTTT
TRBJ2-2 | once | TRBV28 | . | CASGPLGGRTGELFF | TGTGCCAGCGGGCCCCTTGGAGGACGCACCGGGGAGCTGTTTTTT
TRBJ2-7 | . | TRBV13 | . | CASSTAAGNEQYF | TGTGCCAGCAGCACAGCCGCAGGGAATGAGCAGTACTTC